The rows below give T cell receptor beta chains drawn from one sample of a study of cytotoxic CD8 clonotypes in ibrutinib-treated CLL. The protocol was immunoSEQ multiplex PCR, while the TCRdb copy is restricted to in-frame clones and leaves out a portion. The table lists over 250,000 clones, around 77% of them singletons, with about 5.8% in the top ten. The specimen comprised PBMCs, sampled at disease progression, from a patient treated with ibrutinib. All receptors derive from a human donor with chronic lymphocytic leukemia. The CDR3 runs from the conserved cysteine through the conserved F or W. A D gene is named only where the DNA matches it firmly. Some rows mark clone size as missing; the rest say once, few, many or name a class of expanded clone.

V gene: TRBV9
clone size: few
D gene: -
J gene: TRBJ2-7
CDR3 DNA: TGTGCCAGCAGCGTAAGTGGGAGTGGTTACGAGCAGTACTTC
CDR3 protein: CASSVSGSGYEQYF

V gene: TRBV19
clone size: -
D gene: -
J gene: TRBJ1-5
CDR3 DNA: TGTGCCAGTAGCCGCCAGGGCGATCAGCCCCAGCATTTT
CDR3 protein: CASSRQGDQPQHF

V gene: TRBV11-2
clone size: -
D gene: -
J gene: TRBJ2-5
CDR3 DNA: TGTGCCAGCAGCCCAGTTGCCGGGGCCTTGGGACAGACCCAGTACTTC
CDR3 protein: CASSPVAGALGQTQYF

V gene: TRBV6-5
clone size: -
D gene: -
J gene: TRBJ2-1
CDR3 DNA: TGTGCCAGCAGGGCCTGGGTCAGGGATGAGCAGTTCTTC
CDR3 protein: CASRAWVRDEQFF

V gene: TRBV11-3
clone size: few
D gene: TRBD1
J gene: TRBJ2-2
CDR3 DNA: TGTGCCAGCAGCCGCCGGGACAGGGACACCGGGGAGCTGTTTTTT
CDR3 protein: CASSRRDRDTGELFF

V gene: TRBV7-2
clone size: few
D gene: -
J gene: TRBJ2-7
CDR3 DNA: TGTGCCAGCAGTCGTAGCAGGTCCGAGCAGTACTTC
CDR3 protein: CASSRSRSEQYF

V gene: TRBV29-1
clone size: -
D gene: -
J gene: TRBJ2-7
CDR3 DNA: TGCAGCGTCGAGAAGGGGGCGGGAGAGCAGTACTTC
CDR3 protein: CSVEKGAGEQYF

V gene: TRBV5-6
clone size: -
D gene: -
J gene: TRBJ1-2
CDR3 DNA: TGTGCCAGCAGCTTGTTTGCAGCTAACTATGGCTACACCTTC
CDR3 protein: CASSLFAANYGYTF

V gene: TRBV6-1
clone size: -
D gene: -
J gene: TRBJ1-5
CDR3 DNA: TGTGCCAGCACCAGACAGCCTAATCAGCCCCAGCATTTT
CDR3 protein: CASTRQPNQPQHF

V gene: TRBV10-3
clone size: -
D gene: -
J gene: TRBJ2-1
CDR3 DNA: TGTGCCATCAGTGAGTTCCTCAATGAGCAGTTCTTC
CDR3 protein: CAISEFLNEQFF

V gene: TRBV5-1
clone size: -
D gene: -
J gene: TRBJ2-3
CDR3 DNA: TGCGCCAGCAGCCTACCCTTATCAGATACGCAGTATTTT
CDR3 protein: CASSLPLSDTQYF

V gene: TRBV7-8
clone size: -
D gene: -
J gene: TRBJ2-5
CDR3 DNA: TGTGCCAGCAGCTTAGGCCTGACTAGTGGGGCAGGGACCCAGTACTTC
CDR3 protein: CASSLGLTSGAGTQYF